These 17 T cell receptor beta chains were all obtained from the same sample, sequenced in a study of shared clonotypes between healthy human individuals. Terminally differentiated effector memory CD45RA+ cells were left out of the naive CD8 fraction, which was CD45RO-negative and positively selected for CCR7. Assay used: immunoSEQ multiplex PCR; TCRdb lists only in-frame clones, some missing. There are over 800,000 clones in the sample; 92% occur only once, and around 24% lies in the top ten. The source material was naive CD8+ T cells sorted from blood. The receptors originated from a man aged 30-40 years in good health.

The chain combines TRBV7-8 with TRBJ2-1, with 11 nucleotides matching TRBD2. Germline V CDR1 and CDR2: SGHVS, FQNEAQ. The length of the CDR3 is 19 residues. J lost 7 bases, V lost 1 base, and 15 bases had no gene match. The CDR3 DNA sequence: TGTGCCAGCAGCTTAGTAGGATTGATAGCGGGAGGGAATGGGAATGAGCAGTTCTTC. This codes for CASSLVGLIAGGNGNEQFF.

This clone was picked up one time. The J gene is TRBJ2-3, the V gene TRBV7-3; D possibly corresponds to TRBD2 (6 bases). Germline V gene lookup returns CDR1 SGHTA and CDR2 FQGTGA. The V and J ends lost 5 bases and 2 bases respectively, with 17 bases between them. The CDR3 consists of 16 residues. The CDR3 DNA reads TGTGCCAGCAGCCCGTCGGGGGATGGGTCCACAGATACGCAGTATTTT. Its translation: CASSPSGDGSTDTQYF. Variable domain in full (rest from reference TRBV7-3 and TRBJ2-3): GAGVSQTPSNKVTEKGKYVELRCDPISGHTALYWYRQSLGQGPEFLIYFQGTGAADDSGLPNDRFFAVRPEGSVSTLKIQRTERGDSAVYLCASSPSGDGSTDTQYFGPGTRLTVL.

The chain employs TRBV19 and TRBJ2-7; 13 nucleotides align to TRBD2. CDR1 and CDR2 (germline): LNHDA, SQIVND (reference sequence). V shed 5 bases, J shed 4 bases, and the junction held 8 bases outside the gene matches. The CDR3 loop spans 16 amino acids. CDR3 protein: CASSPQATSGRYEQYF. CDR3 bases: TGTGCCAGTAGTCCCCAAGCGACTAGCGGGAGGTACGAGCAGTACTTC.

The chain joins TRBV27 to TRBJ2-4; D uncertain. V was pared by 3 bases and J by 3 bases, with 6 bases between. Germline V gene lookup returns CDR1 MNHEY and CDR2 SMNVEV (reference sequence). The CDR3 runs 13 residues. The CDR3 here is CASSFAGKNIQYF. In DNA, the CDR3 is TGTGCCAGCAGTTTCGCCGGCAAAAACATTCAGTACTTC.

The chain carries TRBV29-1 and TRBJ2-3; perhaps D is TRBD1 or TRBD2 (5 bases each). Trimming pared 2 bases from V and 0 bases from J, leaving 15 bases between. Germline CDR1 and CDR2: SQVTM and ANQGSEA. The CDR3 contains 16 residues. The CDR3 nucleotides read TGCAGCGTTGAACCGATTTGGGACGGGAGCACAGATACGCAGTATTTT. It yields the protein CSVEPIWDGSTDTQYF.

The CDR3 sequence: CASSLGSGSRQFF. CDR3 nucleotide sequence: TGTGCCAGCAGTTTAGGCAGCGGGAGTCGGCAGTTCTTC. This chain links TRBV27 with TRBJ2-1; 8 bases map to TRBD2. The germline V gene encodes CDR1 MNHEY and CDR2 SMNVEV (reference sequence). The CDR3 is made up of 13 amino acids. V was clipped by 2 bases and J by 12 bases; unmatched bases: 6.

The rearrangement uses TRBV9 and TRBJ2-7, with TRBD2 matching 9 bases. V shed 3 bases, J shed 4 bases, and the junction held 8 bases outside the gene matches. CDR3 length equals 15 residues. Germline V gives CDR1 SGDLS, CDR2 YYNGEE. The CDR3 reads CASSDSGSNVYEQYF. The CDR3 nucleotides are TGTGCCAGCAGCGATAGCGGGAGTAACGTTTACGAGCAGTACTTC.

The V gene is TRBV11-2, the J gene TRBJ2-1; perhaps D is TRBD1 or TRBD2 (5 bases each). From germline, CDR1 is SGHAT and CDR2 FQNNGV. CDR3 length equals 18 residues. Trimming cost V 0 bases and J 0 bases, with 15 bases left between them. CDR3 loop: CASSLDRGGSPSYNEQFF. CDR3 in DNA: TGTGCCAGCAGCTTAGATCGGGGCGGGTCCCCCTCCTACAATGAGCAGTTCTTC.

This clone was found once. This chain joins TRBV11-2 and TRBJ2-7, with a tentative D call TRBD2 (5 bases). V was shortened by 1 base and J by 3 bases, with 7 bases between the two germline ends. The CDR3 extends over 13 amino acids. Looked up from germline, CDR1 is SGHAT and CDR2 is FQNNGV. The DNA for the CDR3 is TGTGCCAGCAGCTTAGGAGGGAACTACGAGCAGTACTTC. It specifies CASSLGGNYEQYF. Based on the CDR3 plus reference TRBV11-2 and TRBJ2-7, the full variable domain is EAGVAQSPRYKIIEKRQSVAFWCNPISGHATLYWYQQILGQGPKLLIQFQNNGVVDDSQLPKDRFSAERLKGVDSTLKIQPAKLEDSAVYLCASSLGGNYEQYFGPGTRLTVT.

This chain connects TRBV4-1 to TRBJ2-7; 7 bases line up with TRBD2. V was pared by 0 bases and J by 3 bases, with 5 bases of the junction left unmatched. This CDR3 comprises 15 residues. The germline V gene has CDR1 MGHRA and CDR2 YSYEKL. CDR3 in amino acids: CASSQDRSSGYEQYF. The CDR3 DNA sequence: TGCGCCAGCAGCCAAGATAGGTCTAGCGGCTACGAGCAGTACTTC.

On this clone itself: The same CDR3 is also encoded by other DNA sequences in this sample. The V and J genes are TRBV27 and TRBJ2-5; no definite D call. The germline CDR1 and CDR2 sequences are MNHEY and SMNVEV (reference sequence). The ends were cut back, 6 bases at V and 1 base at J, with 12 bases in the middle. This CDR3 spans 14 amino acids. Written as DNA, the CDR3 is TGTGCCAGCAGACTTACCGGTCGCCAAGAGACCCAGTACTTC. As protein: CASRLTGRQETQYF.

This clone was found once. V is TRBV4-3 and J is TRBJ2-7; the D gene is possibly TRBD1 (6 bases). V lost 0 bases to trimming and J lost 5 bases, with 14 bases between them. Germline CDR1 and CDR2: LGHNA and YSLEER. This CDR3 region has 15 residues. The CDR3 nucleotides read TGCGCCAGCAGCCAAGACAGGGGAATAATCGACGAGCAGTACTTC. Translating gives CASSQDRGIIDEQYF.

The chain carries TRBV7-9 and TRBJ2-2, with 13 positions matching TRBD2. CDR1 and CDR2 (germline): SEHNR, FQNEAQ (reference sequence). The junction had 14 bases not matched to a gene; V was cut back by 4 bases and J by 6 bases. The CDR3 runs 19 residues. CDR3 residues: CASSSLRTSGSLTPGELFF. The CDR3 DNA reads as TGTGCCAGCAGCTCCCTCAGGACTAGCGGGAGCCTGACCCCCGGGGAGCTGTTTTTT.

The chain has TRBV4-2 and TRBJ2-3; TRBD1 is a possible D gene (6 bases). Per the germline V gene, CDR1 is LGHNA and CDR2 is YNFKEQ. The V gene lost 1 base and the J gene lost 6 bases, with 23 bases spanning the gap. The CDR3 consists of 18 residues. The CDR3 protein is CASSQVAWGRIPGDTQYF. In DNA, the CDR3 is TGTGCCAGCAGCCAAGTCGCTTGGGGGCGGATCCCGGGGGATACGCAGTATTTT.

The V and J genes are TRBV27 and TRBJ2-7; 13 bases agree with TRBD2. V dropped 4 bases and J dropped 1; count of bases not matched to a gene: 7. From germline, CDR1 is MNHEY and CDR2 SMNVEV (reference sequence). The CDR3 is 17 amino acids. The CDR3 nucleotides are TGTGCCAGCAGTTCTGGACTAGCGGGAGCTTTTTCCTACGAGCAGTACTTC. Amino acid sequence: CASSSGLAGAFSYEQYF.

This clone was counted once. This chain joins TRBV2 and TRBJ2-7; D is possibly TRBD1 or TRBD2 (5 bases each). The CDR3 is made up of 14 amino acids. Germline assignment: CDR1 SNHLY and CDR2 FYNNEI. Trimming cost V 6 bases and J 2 bases, with 14 bases left between them. The CDR3 region has the DNA TGTGCCAGCAGAGGGACGAGAAGCACCTACGAGCAGTACTTC. Protein product: CASRGTRSTYEQYF.

The rearrangement links TRBV12-2 to TRBJ2-7. TRBV12-2 is listed as a pseudogene. This CDR3 comprises 9 residues. CDR3 in amino acids: CASPGVQYF. The CDR3 coding sequence is TGTGCAAGTCCGGGCGTACAGTACTTC.